The source of this TCR beta chain is a study of blood T cell repertoires in COVID-19 (dated by TCRdb to the early 2020s). As for the study more broadly: Collaborator samples came from the United States, Italy and Spain and covered acute and convalescent phases of COVID-19. The dataset comprised deeply sampled blood TCRbeta repertoires from subjects exposed to, actively infected with, or recovered from COVID-19. Sample metadata almost always included a de-identified subject ID, COVID-19 status, age in years and sex. Samples were obtained from the ongoing ImmuneRACE study (first 160 participants) and from 950 to 1,500 subjects provided by 6 global collaborators. The material from the prospective study consisted of cDNA or gDNA derived from T cells, B-cell-depleted T cells, or PBMCs. Where available, HLA class I and class II types were taken from metadata supplied by the sample provider and were not determined by assay-based typing. The repertoires were released in a freely available public database meant as a resource for research on the immune response to SARS-CoV-2.

The collaborating institutions used their own protocols to collect whole blood in K2EDTA tubes. For TCRbeta analysis, collaborators shipped samples as frozen whole blood, isolated PBMCs, or DNA extracted from either of those sample types. TCRbeta CDR3 regions were amplified from genomic DNA using the immunoSEQ Assay, a bias-controlled multiplex PCR. As for the authors' bioinformatics: The number of nucleated cells in each sample was estimated by amplification of reference gene primers within the assay. To quantify the absolute abundance of each unique TCRbeta CDR3 rearrangement, sequence reads were collapsed and filtered. For each sample, productive Simpson clonality was calculated by taking the square root of Simpson's diversity index across productive rearrangements. Not all clones reach the TCRdb copy of this immuneACCESS table, which keeps in-frame sequences only. Checked studies attribute under half of the gap to unresolved V genes and leave the rest unexplained. That table furnishes V, J and clone size, whereas the DNA furnished D and trimming. The sample table contains fewer than 300,000 clones; only one count was recorded for around 90% of them. The leading ten clones occupy 9% to 9.5% of the sample.

Trimming takes 1 base from V and 4 bases from J, and the germline ends sit 7 bases apart. Including the terminal cysteine and phenylalanine, the CDR3 comprises 13 residues. Kept here is only the CDR3 DNA, which spans 39 bases and is read in frame from base 1. CDR1 is given as LNHDA and CDR2 as SQIVND, both from the germline V gene (reference sequence). Results the study describes overall, beyond this receptor: The quantity of clinical and demographic metadata differed by source and by participant and was supplied without curation.

About this clone itself: What this receptor recognizes is not known. Base qualities are missing; no much larger clone stands one base away.

The rearranged chain carries TRBV19 and TRBJ1-2; no D gene can be assigned with confidence. The sequence came from a man between 18 and 35 years old with active or convalescent COVID-19. Sequencing was done on a sample of peripheral blood. DNA sequence: TGTGCCAGTAGTATAGGAACGCGCTATGGCTACACCTTC. Translated, this is CASSIGTRYGYTF.